These 8 T cell receptor beta chains originate from one sample sequenced in a study of T cell responses to AZD1222 COVID-19 vaccine. TCRdb's copy holds only in-frame clones and misses some; the assay was immunoSEQ multiplex PCR. The sample consists of 150,000 to 200,000 clones, more than 85% of them appearing once. The material was peripheral blood, obtained on day 0 of AZD1222 vaccination. The receptors were sampled from an adult in good health.

This rearrangement joins TRBV1 to TRBJ2-5. TRBV1 is described as a pseudogene. This CDR3 spans 18 amino acids. The CDR3 here is CTSSHLTSRGQLQETQYF. CDR3 DNA sequence: TGCACCAGCAGCCATCTTACCTCTCGGGGCCAGCTACAAGAGACCCAGTACTTC.

The rearrangement joins TRBV7-8 to TRBJ2-5; 12 bases are a match to TRBD2. The germline CDR1 and CDR2 sequences are SGHVS and FQNEAQ. V lost 5 bases, J lost 2 bases, and 12 bases stayed unmatched. This CDR3 region has 18 residues. The CDR3 nucleotides are TGTGCCAGCAGCGCCAGACTAGCGGGGGCCGACCTTCAAGAGACCCAGTACTTC. As protein: CASSARLAGADLQETQYF. Supplemented by reference TRBV7-8 and TRBJ2-5, the full variable domain reads GAGVSQSPRYKVAKRGQDVALRCDPISGHVSLFWYQQALGQGPEFLTYFQNEAQLDKSGLPSDRFFAERPEGSVSTLKIQRTQQEDSAVYLCASSARLAGADLQETQYFGPGTRLLVL.

The chain joins TRBV28 to TRBJ1-3, with D perhaps matching TRBD1 (5 bases). CDR1 is MDHEN and CDR2 is SYDVKM in the germline V gene. The CDR3 covers 16 residues. The V gene lost 6 bases and the J gene lost 0 bases, with 15 bases spanning the gap. The CDR3 DNA sequence: TGTGCCAGCAGCGACCCTCGGGGGGTCTCTGGAAACACCATATATTTT. As protein: CASSDPRGVSGNTIYF.

This rearrangement joins TRBV6-5 to TRBJ1-5; TRBD1 matches at 7 bases. CDR3 size: 14 residues. Losses at the gene ends were 6 bases for V and 1 base for J; bases not matched to a gene: 3. Germline V CDR1 and CDR2: MNHEY, SVGAGI. Here the CDR3 reads CASSRQGSNQPQHF. The CDR3 DNA follows: TGTGCCAGCAGCCGACAGGGCAGCAATCAGCCCCAGCATTTT.

V and J are TRBV10-3 and TRBJ1-5; no reliable D call. The V end was cut by 0 bases, the J end by 11 bases, with 14 bases between. Germline V gene sequence: CDR1 ENHRY, CDR2 SYGVKD. The CDR3 has 14 amino acids. The DNA for the CDR3 is TGTGCCATCAGTGAGTCGAATACAGCCAGCACCCAGCATTTT. This translates into CAISESNTASTQHF.

Only a few counts were recorded for this clone. The V and J genes are TRBV4-1 and TRBJ1-6; D unresolved. The CDR3 sequence is 17 residues long. The V end was cut by 3 bases, the J end by 7 bases, with 19 bases between. Germline CDR1 and CDR2: MGHRA and YSYEKL. CDR3 residues: CASSQNTGPRQNSPLHF. CDR3 DNA: TGCGCCAGCAGCCAGAACACCGGGCCGCGACAAAATTCACCCCTCCACTTT.

This chain connects TRBV10-1 to TRBJ2-6; D ambiguous. CDR1 and CDR2 from the germline V gene are WNHNN and SYGVQD (reference sequence). Trimming shortened V by 9 bases and J by 0 bases, and 6 bases separated the two germline ends. The CDR3 is made up of 13 amino acids. CDR3 in amino acids: CARIFSGANVLTF. The CDR3, as DNA: TGCGCCAGGATCTTCTCTGGGGCCAACGTCCTGACTTTC.

The gene calls are TRBV30 and TRBJ2-2, with D uncertain. Trimming removed 0 bases at V and 1 base at J, with 6 bases between. The CDR3 is 14 amino acids. Germline V gene data show CDR1 as GTSNPN and CDR2 as SVGIG (reference sequence). CDR3 protein: CAWSVFRNTGELFF. The CDR3 DNA follows: TGTGCCTGGAGTGTCTTCAGGAACACCGGGGAGCTGTTTTTT.